These 3 T cell receptor beta chains were sequenced from one sample in a study of shared clonotypes between healthy human individuals. Profiled with immunoSEQ multiplex PCR; TCRdb holds only in-frame clones, not every one. The table has 2 million or so clones, about 95% seen once. Naivety among CD8 cells was defined by CD45RO negativity and positive CCR7 selection, thereby excluding terminally differentiated effector memory CD45RA+ cells. The sample consisted of naive CD8+ T cells sorted from blood. The source of these receptors is a man aged 18 to 29 in good health.

This clone was observed a few times. The chain couples TRBV6-5 to TRBJ1-2; TRBD1 matches 7 bases. Germline lookup yields CDR1 MNHEY and CDR2 SVGAGI. This CDR3 spans 14 amino acids. The ends lost 5 bases at V and 8 bases at J; junction bases unmatched: 11. The CDR3 sequence is CASSHTEGARGYTF. The DNA for the CDR3 is TGTGCCAGCAGTCACACAGAGGGGGCGCGGGGCTACACCTTC.

The chain employs TRBV30 and TRBJ2-3, with TRBD2 matching 12 bases. Germline V gives CDR1 GTSNPN, CDR2 SVGIG (reference sequence). Trimming at V came to 2 bases and at J to 8 bases, leaving 14 bases not matched to a gene. The CDR3 has 17 residues. The CDR3 sequence is CAWSPSWTSGKSVTQYF. The CDR3 DNA reads TGTGCCTGGAGTCCCTCATGGACTAGCGGGAAGTCCGTTACGCAGTATTTT.

The genes are TRBV4-3 and TRBJ2-1, with D possibly matching TRBD2 (6 bases). The V gene lost 0 bases and the J gene lost 4 bases, with 16 bases spanning the gap. This CDR3 is 17 amino acids long. Germline V lookup: CDR1 LGHNA, CDR2 YSLEER. CDR3: CASSQEGSSSEYNEQFF. Here the CDR3 DNA reads TGCGCCAGCAGCCAAGAAGGATCGTCTAGCGAGTACAATGAGCAGTTCTTC.